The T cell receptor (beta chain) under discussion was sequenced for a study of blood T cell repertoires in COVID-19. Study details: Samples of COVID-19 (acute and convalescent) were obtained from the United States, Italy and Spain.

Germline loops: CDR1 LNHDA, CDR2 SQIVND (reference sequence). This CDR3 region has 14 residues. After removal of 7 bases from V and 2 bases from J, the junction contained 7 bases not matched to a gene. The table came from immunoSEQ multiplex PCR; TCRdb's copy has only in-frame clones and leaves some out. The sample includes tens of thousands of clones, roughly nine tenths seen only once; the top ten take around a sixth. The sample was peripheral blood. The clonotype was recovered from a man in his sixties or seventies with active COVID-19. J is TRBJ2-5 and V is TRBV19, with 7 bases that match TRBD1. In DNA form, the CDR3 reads TGTGCCAGTACCAACCCGGACAGGCAAGAGACCCAGTACTTC. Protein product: CASTNPDRQETQYF.